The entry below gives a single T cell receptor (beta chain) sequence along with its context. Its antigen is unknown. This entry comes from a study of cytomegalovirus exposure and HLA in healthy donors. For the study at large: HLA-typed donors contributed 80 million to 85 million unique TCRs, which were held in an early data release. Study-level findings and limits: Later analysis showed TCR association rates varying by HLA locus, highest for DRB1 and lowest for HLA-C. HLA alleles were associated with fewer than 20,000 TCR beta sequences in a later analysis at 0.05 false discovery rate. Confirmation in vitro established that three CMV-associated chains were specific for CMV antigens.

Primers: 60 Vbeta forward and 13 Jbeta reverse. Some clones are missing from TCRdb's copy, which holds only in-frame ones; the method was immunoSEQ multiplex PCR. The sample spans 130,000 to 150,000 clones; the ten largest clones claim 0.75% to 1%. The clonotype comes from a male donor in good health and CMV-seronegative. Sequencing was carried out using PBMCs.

This CDR3 is CASSPPGQPYEQYF. CDR3 sequence (DNA): TGTGCCAGCTCACCACCGGGACAGCCGTACGAGCAGTACTTC. The V and J genes are TRBV18 and TRBJ2-7; 7 bases match TRBD1. V was pared by 0 bases and J by 4 bases, with 3 bases of the junction left unmatched. The germline gives CDR1 KGHSH, CDR2 LQKENI. The CDR3 is 14 residues long.